The source of this TCR beta chain is a study of T cell repertoires in cytomegalovirus infection. TCRdb re-derived calls from the reads in MiXCR, one entry per CDR3 protein. This sample has 43,000 or so distinct CDR3 sequences; around 21% occur once, and the top ten carry roughly 50%. The germline gives CDR1 SGHAT, CDR2 FQNNGV. The CDR3 is 14 residues long. V was clipped by 2 bases and J by 5 bases, with 13 bases between them. Many counts were recorded for this clonotype. Its antigen is as yet unknown. This sequence originates from a human donor in good health (CMV status not recorded). Some clones in this sample may be carry-over from other donors' samples. Sequenced material: CD8+ T cells from cultured PBMCs, taken from culture after CMV antigen stimulation. The genes are TRBV11-2 and TRBJ2-7; D perhaps matches TRBD1 (5 bases). The CDR3 DNA reads as TGTGCCAGCAGCTTAAGTTCCAGGGCCCACGAGCAGTACTTC. Encoded protein: CASSLSSRAHEQYF.